Shown below are 21 T cell receptor beta chains from a single sample sequenced in a study of identical twins. TCRdb redid the calling of the 5' RACE reads with MiXCR, one entry per CDR3 protein. The table includes about 200,000 distinct CDR3 sequences, 6% to 7% detected once. These same data were also listed under a study on T cells expressing NK-cell markers.

Sequenced sample: CD8+ T cells sorted from blood. The receptors shown here come from a woman between 18 and 30 years old in good health.

This clonotype was counted between two and nine times. J is TRBJ1-4 and V is TRBV25-1, with D hard to call. The CDR3 is 14 amino acids. V was shortened by 6 bases and J by 6 bases, with 14 bases between the two germline ends. CDR1 and CDR2 from the germline V gene are MGHDK and SYGVNS. CDR3: CASRFGLRDEKLFF. In DNA form, the CDR3 reads TGTGCCAGCAGATTCGGGTTGAGAGATGAAAAACTGTTTTTT.

This clonotype has just a few counts. The gene calls are TRBV20-1 and TRBJ1-1; D may be TRBD1 (6 bases). CDR3 length: 13 residues. CDR1 is DFQATT, CDR2 SNEGSKA, per germline (reference sequence). With 8 bases removed from V and 12 bases from J, the gap between germline ends came to 25 bases. The CDR3 nucleotides read TGCAGTACCTTTCCTTTGGGGGGCCAATCTCCTTTCTTT. Translating gives CSTFPLGGQSPFF.

The chain has TRBV30 and TRBJ2-3; D is ambiguous. The V end lost 2 bases, the J end lost 2 bases, and 8 bases lay between the germline ends. The CDR3 spans 13 residues. Germline lookup yields CDR1 GTSNPN and CDR2 SVGIG (reference sequence). CDR3 in amino acids: CAWSTVDTDTQYF. DNA of the CDR3: TGTGCCTGGAGTACTGTGGACACAGATACGCAGTATTTT.

The table lists this clonotype with many counts. The chain is built from TRBV5-1 and TRBJ1-2, with D maybe TRBD1 (5 bases). V shed 2 bases and J shed 3 bases, with 8 bases lying between them. The CDR3 is 13 residues long. CDR1 is SGHRS, CDR2 YFSETQ, per germline. CDR3 region: CASSFGTDYGYTF. The CDR3 DNA reads as TGCGCCAGCAGCTTCGGGACGGACTATGGCTACACCTTC.

This clonotype was recorded many times. The V gene is TRBV7-9, the J gene TRBJ2-7; D is uncertain. The CDR3 sequence is 12 residues long. With 6 bases removed from V and 5 bases from J, the gap between germline ends came to 11 bases. CDR1 SEHNR and CDR2 FQNEAQ come from the germline V gene (reference sequence). CDR3 DNA: TGTGCCAGCAGACCCGACACCAACGAGCAGTACTTC. Its protein is CASRPDTNEQYF.

The chain recombines TRBV20-1 with TRBJ2-1; the match to TRBD2 covers 8 bases. J gave up 7 bases and V 4 bases, and 9 bases lay outside the gene matches. The CDR3 totals 14 residues. Germline lookup yields CDR1 DFQATT and CDR2 SNEGSKA (reference sequence). The CDR3 spells CSATSTGGGNEQFF. In DNA, the CDR3 is TGCAGTGCTACTTCGACCGGCGGGGGGAATGAGCAGTTCTTC.

This clonotype was observed many times. The V gene is TRBV27, the J gene TRBJ2-7; D remains unclear. CDR3 length equals 16 residues. V lost 3 bases, J lost 2 bases, and 17 bases lay in between. The germline gives CDR1 MNHEY, CDR2 SMNVEV (reference sequence). The CDR3 DNA is TGTGCCAGCAGTTTTGCACCCCAGGCTCCTACCTACGAGCAGTACTTC. Translated, it gives CASSFAPQAPTYEQYF.

This clonotype was picked up many times. The chain is built from TRBV4-1 and TRBJ1-2; D unclear. Between the trimmed V and J ends, which lost 1 base and 0 bases, there was a span of 9 bases. Germline CDR1 MGHRA, CDR2 YSYEKL. The CDR3 covers 15 residues. The CDR3 DNA reads TGCGCCAGCAGCCAAGTGGAGGGAACTAACTATGGCTACACCTTC. The encoded protein is CASSQVEGTNYGYTF.

This clonotype was seen more than once but under ten times. The rearrangement links TRBV11-2 to TRBJ2-6, with D unresolved. Germline assignment: CDR1 SGHAT and CDR2 FQNNGV. Trimming removed 5 bases at V and 0 bases at J, with 11 bases between. The CDR3 runs to 16 residues. The DNA for the CDR3 is TGTGCCAGCAGCCCACCCGCTTACTCTGGGGCCAACGTCCTGACTTTC. Its protein product is CASSPPAYSGANVLTF. The entire variable domain, with the rest obtained from reference TRBV11-2 and TRBJ2-6, is as follows: EAGVAQSPRYKIIEKRQSVAFWCNPISGHATLYWYQQILGQGPKLLIQFQNNGVVDDSQLPKDRFSAERLKGVDSTLKIQPAKLEDSAVYLCASSPPAYSGANVLTFGAGSRLTVL.

This clonotype was seen a single time. This chain links TRBV3-1 with TRBJ1-1; the D is unclear. This CDR3 has 17 amino acids. The germline gives CDR1 LGHDT, CDR2 YNNKEL (reference sequence). V was pared by 1 base and J by 1 base, with 16 bases between. The CDR3 DNA sequence: TGTGCCAGCAGCCAAGTCTTAGTTCGGGTGGGGAACACTGAAGCTTTCTTT. It encodes CASSQVLVRVGNTEAFF.

As to this clonotype: A single base separates this from a much larger clone, so it may be a read error. The CDR3 sequence is CASSLGTGANVLTF. The CDR3 DNA is TGTGCCAGCAGCTTGGGCACTGGGGCCAACGTCCTGACTTTC. V is TRBV5-6 and J is TRBJ2-6, with unresolved D. Germline-derived CDR1 and CDR2 are SGHDT and YYEEEE. The CDR3 loop spans 14 amino acids. Trimming cost V 0 bases and J 2 bases, with 3 bases left between them.

This clonotype was picked up a small number of times. V usage is TRBV5-6 and J usage is TRBJ2-7; TRBD2 matches at 10 bases. The V gene end was trimmed by 2 bases and the J gene end by 3 bases; junction bases not matched to a gene: 2. The germline gives CDR1 SGHDT, CDR2 YYEEEE. This CDR3 has 14 amino acids. DNA for the CDR3: TGTGCCAGCAGCTTTCCTAGCGGGGGCTACGAGCAGTACTTC. Translation: CASSFPSGGYEQYF.

CDR3 nucleotides: TGCGCCAGCAGCCAAGGACTAGCCAGCTACGAGCAGTACTTC. Translated, it gives CASSQGLASYEQYF. This chain uses TRBV4-3 with TRBJ2-7, with TRBD2 matching over 7 bases. CDR3 length: 14 amino acids. The J segment lost 3 bases and the V segment lost 1 base, leaving 3 bases of the junction unmatched. In germline, CDR1 is LGHNA, CDR2 YSLEER.

This clonotype was seen a few times. The J gene is TRBJ2-5, the V gene TRBV12-5; a weak D match, TRBD2 (6 bases). Germline V gene data show CDR1 as LGHNT and CDR2 as FRNRAP. V lost 7 bases and J lost 5, with 11 bases in between. This CDR3 spans 12 amino acids. The CDR3 region has the DNA TGTGCTAGTGTCGGGGCGGGGGAGACCCAGTACTTC. Translating gives CASVGAGETQYF.

This clonotype was seen repeatedly, ten times or more. The J gene is TRBJ1-1, the V gene TRBV29-1; 7 positions match TRBD1. The CDR3 has 13 residues. CDR1 and CDR2 (germline): SQVTM, ANQGSEA. Trimming removed 3 bases from V and 4 bases from J; junction bases left unmatched: 5. The CDR3 DNA sequence: TGCAGCGTTGAGGACGCAGGGGGCACTGAAGCTTTCTTT. It yields the protein CSVEDAGGTEAFF.

This clonotype was found a few times. The V call is TRBV4-3, the J call TRBJ1-1, with TRBD1 identical over 7 bases. There are 16 residues in the CDR3. Germline CDR1 and CDR2: LGHNA and YSLEER. With V trimmed by 0 bases and J by 5 bases, 9 bases remained unmatched. CDR3 coding DNA: TGCGCCAGCAGCCAAGATCAAAGGGGGCGGCAGACTGAAGCTTTCTTT. Protein: CASSQDQRGRQTEAFF.

This chain links TRBV10-2 with TRBJ2-7; the D gene could be TRBD1 or TRBD2 (5 bases each). Looked up from germline, CDR1 is WSHSY and CDR2 is SAAADI. This CDR3 has 12 amino acids. V was shortened by 10 bases and J by 3 bases, with 13 bases between the two germline ends. The CDR3 spells CAIRDDRYEQYF. CDR3 bases: TGCGCCATCCGGGACGACCGCTACGAGCAGTACTTC.

This clonotype was seen a few times. The chain uses TRBV3-1 and TRBJ2-3, with a tentative D call TRBD2 (5 bases). Trimming pared 3 bases from V and 0 bases from J, leaving 10 bases between. CDR1 is LGHDT, CDR2 YNNKEL, per germline (reference sequence). The CDR3 consists of 15 residues. This chain's CDR3 is CASSHRGFSTDTQYF. As DNA, the CDR3 is TGTGCCAGCAGCCATCGGGGATTTAGCACAGATACGCAGTATTTT.

This clonotype was observed many times. The chain links TRBV20-1 to TRBJ2-5; D gene ambiguous. V was shortened by 5 bases and J by 5 bases, with 12 bases between the two germline ends. Germline CDR1 and CDR2: DFQATT and SNEGSKA (reference sequence). The length of the CDR3 is 12 residues. CDR3: CSADDREETQYF. Here the CDR3 DNA reads TGCAGTGCTGACGACCGAGAGGAGACCCAGTACTTC.

The genes are TRBV9 and TRBJ1-2; no definite D call. The V end lost 0 bases, the J end lost 8 bases, and 11 bases lay between the germline ends. The germline gives CDR1 SGDLS, CDR2 YYNGEE. The CDR3 length is 13 residues. The CDR3 bases are TGTGCCAGCAGCGTAGCTGGTTTTGAGGGCTACACCTTC. This codes for CASSVAGFEGYTF.

This clonotype has a handful of counts. The rearrangement joins TRBV20-1 to TRBJ1-1; D is unresolved. The CDR3 extends over 13 amino acids. Per the germline V gene, CDR1 is DFQATT and CDR2 is SNEGSKA (reference sequence). Trimming took 6 bases from V and 6 from J, leaving 17 bases between them. The CDR3 here is CSAPSRSLPEAFF. CDR3 in DNA: TGCAGTGCCCCCTCTCGGAGTCTACCTGAAGCTTTCTTT.